The 3 T cell receptor beta chains below all came from one sample that was sequenced in a study of T cells in women clearing cervical HPV infection. Clones were sequenced by immunoSEQ multiplex PCR, and TCRdb holds only the in-frame ones, with some missing. Its table records about 28,000 clones. Sequenced sample: blood buffy coat. These TCRs come from a woman aged 18 to 75 with a cervical HPV16 infection that either progressed to CIN3+ or cleared (not recorded which).

Concerning this clone itself: Read coverage stops 3 residues before the CDR3 terminus; the germline J gene supplies the remainder. The chain is built from TRBV7-2 and TRBJ1-1; TRBD1 might be the D (5 bases). This CDR3 is built from 14 residues. The ends were cut back, 5 bases at V and 0 bases at J, with 10 bases in the middle. CDR1 and CDR2 (germline): SGHTA, FQGNSA. CDR3 residues: CASSPRQLNTEAFF. Partial CDR3 DNA: TGTGCCAGCAGCCCCAGACAGCTGAACACTGAA.

Worth noting for this clone: Coverage ceases 3 residues before the CDR3 finishes, and the germline J gene fills in the end. The chain employs TRBV20-1 and TRBJ2-1; D is unresolved. The V and J ends lost 4 bases and 0 bases respectively, with 13 bases between them. Germline lookup yields CDR1 DFQATT and CDR2 SNEGSKA (reference sequence). The CDR3 sequence is 15 residues long. The CDR3 sequence is CSAISRRSSYNEQFF. The part of the CDR3 DNA that was read is TGCAGTGCTATTTCTCGCAGGAGCTCCTACAATGAG.

Of note for this clone: One junction end does not reproduce the germline sequence, and a read error may be involved. Sequencing ends 3 residues short of the CDR3 end; the germline J gene provides the rest. The rearrangement uses TRBV7-3 and TRBJ2-1, with 10 bases fitting TRBD1. The CDR3 runs to 14 residues. The germline V gene encodes CDR1 SGHTA and CDR2 FQGTGA. The CDR3: CAISPGTGVNEQFF. The sequenced CDR3 bases are TGTGCCATCAGCCCTGGGACAGGGGTTAATGAG.